This TCR beta chain appears in the sequencing data of a study of blood T cell repertoires in COVID-19. On the study more broadly: There were acute and convalescent COVID-19 samples, and they came from the United States, Italy and Spain.

CDR1 and CDR2 (germline): SGHNT, YENEEA. Trimming took 0 bases from V and 5 from J, leaving 4 bases between them. The CDR3 totals 12 residues. As handled by the study authors: Estimation of nucleated cell counts relied on the amplification of reference gene primers. Sequencing used immunoSEQ multiplex PCR; TCRdb keeps in-frame clones, though not all of them. From that table come the V and J calls and clone size; the DNA was used to work out D and trimming. The sample yields about 170,000 clones, just under 85% seen once. This TCR was recovered from a man in his forties or fifties who had recovered from COVID-19. The chain carries TRBV11-3 and TRBJ2-5; no clear D. The specimen was peripheral blood. The CDR3 DNA reads as TGTGCCAGCAGCTTAGATCGGGAGACCCAGTACTTC. It codes for CASSLDRETQYF.